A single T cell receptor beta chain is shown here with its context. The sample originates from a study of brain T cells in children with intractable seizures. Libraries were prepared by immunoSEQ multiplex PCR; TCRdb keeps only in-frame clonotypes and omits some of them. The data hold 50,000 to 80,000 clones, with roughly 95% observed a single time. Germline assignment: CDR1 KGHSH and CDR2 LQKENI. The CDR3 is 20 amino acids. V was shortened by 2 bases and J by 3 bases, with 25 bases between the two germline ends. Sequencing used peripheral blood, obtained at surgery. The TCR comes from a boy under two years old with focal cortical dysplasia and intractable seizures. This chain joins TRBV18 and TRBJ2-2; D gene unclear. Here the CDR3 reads CASSPYGGTTTVRYTGELFF. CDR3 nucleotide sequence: TGTGCCAGCTCACCATACGGTGGTACAACGACTGTACGGTACACCGGGGAGCTGTTTTTT.